A selection of T cell receptor beta chains follows, all from one sample in a study of blood T cell repertoires in COVID-19. Sequencing used immunoSEQ multiplex PCR; TCRdb keeps in-frame clones, though not all of them. This sample has tens of thousands of clones; around 82% occur once, and the top ten carry about 15%. Specimen: peripheral blood. The source is a man older than 75 with active COVID-19. The CDR3 runs from the conserved cysteine through the conserved F or W. A D gene is named only where the DNA matches it firmly. Rows may omit the clone size; those that give it use once, few, many or a size class.

NA,TRBV2,TRBJ2-3,TRBD2,CASRLAGGGDTQYF,TGTGCCAGCAGATTAGCGGGGGGGGGAGATACGCAGTATTTT
few,TRBV7-2,TRBJ1-6,NA,CASSSYSPLHF,TGTGCCAGCAGCTCCTATTCACCCCTCCACTTT
NA,TRBV7-3,TRBJ2-2,TRBD1,CASSPGAVTGGTGELFF,TGTGCCAGCAGCCCTGGCGCCGTGACAGGGGGGACCGGGGAGCTGTTTTTT
NA,TRBV18,TRBJ2-1,NA,CASSPRVGGAYNEQFF,TGTGCCAGCTCACCACGGGTTGGAGGGGCCTACAATGAGCAGTTCTTC
NA,TRBV2,TRBJ2-3,TRBD2,CASNQGLAGITDTQYF,TGTGCCAGCAACCAAGGACTAGCGGGAATCACAGATACGCAGTATTTT
NA,TRBV19,TRBJ1-5,NA,CAVGRDQPQHF,TGTGCTGTGGGCAGGGATCAGCCCCAGCATTTT
NA,TRBV18,TRBJ2-1,TRBD2,CASSPRGDSYNEQFF,TGTGCCAGCTCACCTCGGGGGGACTCCTACAATGAGCAGTTCTTC
NA,TRBV6-6,TRBJ2-1,TRBD2,CASSSFSGGGNEQFF,TGTGCCAGCAGTTCCTTTAGCGGGGGGGGCAATGAGCAGTTCTTC
NA,TRBV7-9,TRBJ1-4,NA,CASSYPSTTNEKLFF,TGTGCCAGCAGCTACCCGAGTACCACTAATGAAAAACTGTTTTTT
NA,TRBV5-1,TRBJ1-1,TRBD1,CASSGTGVVNTEAFF,TGCGCCAGCAGCGGGACAGGGGTGGTGAACACTGAAGCTTTCTTT
NA,TRBV28,TRBJ2-3,NA,CASSPLKWEELDRQYF,TGTGCCAGCAGTCCCCTCAAATGGGAGGAGCTAGATAGGCAGTATTTT
NA,TRBV28,TRBJ2-7,TRBD2,CASSETSGSLYEQYF,TGTGCCAGCAGTGAGACTAGCGGGAGTCTCTACGAGCAGTACTTC
NA,TRBV12-3/TRBV12-4,TRBJ1-5,TRBD1,CASSGQGVQPQHF,TGTGCCAGCAGCGGACAGGGTGTTCAGCCCCAGCATTTT
NA,TRBV28,TRBJ2-7,TRBD2,CASRSPGLAGEEYF,TGTGCCAGCAGATCCCCGGGACTAGCGGGAGAGGAGTACTTC
many,TRBV9,TRBJ1-2,TRBD1,CASSVDPKTGSNYGYTF,TGTGCCAGCAGCGTAGACCCCAAGACAGGGTCGAACTATGGCTACACCTTC
NA,TRBV10-3,TRBJ2-1,TRBD2,CAISVRLADNEQFF,TGTGCCATCAGTGTAAGGCTAGCGGACAATGAGCAGTTCTTC
NA,TRBV5-1,TRBJ2-7,NA,CASSTAAGTFYEQYF,TGCGCCAGCAGCACCGCCGCGGGGACCTTCTACGAGCAGTACTTC
NA,TRBV7-8,TRBJ2-2,NA,CASSLRWMDTGELFF,TGTGCCAGCAGCTTGCGGTGGATGGACACCGGGGAGCTGTTTTTT
once,TRBV7-2,TRBJ2-2,TRBD2,CASSFYGLAGGSGTGELFF,TGTGCCAGCAGCTTCTATGGACTAGCGGGAGGGTCGGGGACCGGGGAGCTGTTTTTT
NA,TRBV4-2,TRBJ2-5,TRBD2,CASSHSGLAGGETQYF,TGTGCCAGCAGCCACTCCGGACTAGCGGGAGGGGAGACCCAGTACTTC
NA,TRBV27,TRBJ2-7,TRBD2,CASSIIAGATYEQYF,TGTGCCAGCAGTATTATCGCGGGAGCCACCTACGAGCAGTACTTC
NA,TRBV6-6,TRBJ2-6,NA,CASSSRDTSGANVLTF,TGTGCCAGCAGCTCCCGGGACACCTCTGGGGCCAACGTCCTGACTTTC